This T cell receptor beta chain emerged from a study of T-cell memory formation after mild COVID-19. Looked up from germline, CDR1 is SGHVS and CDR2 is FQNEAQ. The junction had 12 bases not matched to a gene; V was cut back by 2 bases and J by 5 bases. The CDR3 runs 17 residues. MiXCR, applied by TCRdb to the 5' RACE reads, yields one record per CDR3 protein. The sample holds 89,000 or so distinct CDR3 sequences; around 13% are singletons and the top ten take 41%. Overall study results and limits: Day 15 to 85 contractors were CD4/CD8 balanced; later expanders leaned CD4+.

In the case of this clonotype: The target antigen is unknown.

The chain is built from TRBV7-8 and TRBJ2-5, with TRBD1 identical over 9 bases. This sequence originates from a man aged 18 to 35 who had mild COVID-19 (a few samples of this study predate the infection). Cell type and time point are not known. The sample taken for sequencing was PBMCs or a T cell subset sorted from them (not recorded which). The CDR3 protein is CASSLWGRDRERETQYF. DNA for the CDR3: TGTGCCAGCAGCTTATGGGGTCGGGACAGGGAAAGGGAGACCCAGTACTTC.